The rows below give T cell receptor beta chains drawn from one sample of a study of T cell responses to AZD1222 COVID-19 vaccine. TCRdb's copy holds only in-frame clones and misses some; the assay was immunoSEQ multiplex PCR. The data contain about 140,000 clones, 75% to 85% of them singletons. The material sequenced was peripheral blood, taken 28 days after the second dose of the MenACWY control vaccine. The source is an adult who received the MenACWY meningococcal vaccine as a control. Each CDR3 is given with its conserved first and last residue. D genes are given only for firm matches. Size is omitted from some rows. Given values are once, few, many or a class for expanded clones.

D,V,size,J,CDR3,DNA
NA,TRBV5-1,NA,TRBJ1-5,CASSLGLTEYQPQHF,TGCGCCAGCAGCTTGGGCCTGACAGAATATCAGCCCCAGCATTTT
TRBD1,TRBV6-4,once,TRBJ1-2,CASSEFRQGSFKSYGYTF,TGTGCCAGCAGTGAGTTCAGACAGGGGAGCTTTAAGAGCTATGGCTACACCTTC
TRBD2,TRBV9,once,TRBJ2-5,CASSVDGRSGRTQETQYF,TGTGCCAGCAGCGTAGATGGGAGGAGCGGGAGGACCCAAGAGACCCAGTACTTC
NA,TRBV6-6,NA,TRBJ1-4,CASSYWTDANEKLFF,TGTGCCAGCAGTTACTGGACTGACGCTAATGAAAAACTGTTTTTT
NA,TRBV6-5,few,TRBJ2-1,CASTPPGSYLNEQFF,TGTGCCAGCACCCCCCCGGGGAGTTACCTCAATGAGCAGTTCTTC
NA,TRBV29-1,NA,TRBJ1-5,CSAAGGLSNQPQHF,TGCAGCGCCGCCGGGGGTCTTAGCAATCAGCCCCAGCATTTT
NA,TRBV6-5,NA,TRBJ2-1,CASSSFRVYNEQFF,TGTGCCAGCAGCTCCTTTAGGGTTTACAATGAGCAGTTCTTC
TRBD2,TRBV4-1,NA,TRBJ2-1,CASSQILAGGSVSNEQFF,TGCGCCAGCAGTCAGATACTAGCGGGAGGGTCGGTGAGTAATGAGCAGTTCTTC
NA,TRBV19,NA,TRBJ2-2,CASRPGSTYTGELFF,TGTGCCAGTAGGCCGGGTTCCACATACACCGGGGAGCTGTTTTTT
NA,TRBV5-4,once,TRBJ1-1,CASSYRDTEAFF,TGTGCCAGCAGCTACAGGGACACTGAAGCTTTCTTT
NA,TRBV2,NA,TRBJ2-5,CASSGGTVGETQYF,TGTGCCAGCAGCGGGGGGACAGTTGGGGAGACCCAGTACTTC
NA,TRBV5-8,NA,TRBJ1-5,CASSLGLNSNQPQHF,TGTGCCAGCAGCTTGGGGCTGAATAGCAATCAGCCCCAGCATTTT
TRBD1,TRBV28,NA,TRBJ1-1,CASSPSPGQGDTEAFF,TGTGCCAGCAGTCCGTCACCGGGACAGGGCGACACTGAAGCTTTCTTT
TRBD1,TRBV6-5,NA,TRBJ2-7,CASSPDGTGIYEQYF,TGTGCCAGCAGTCCCGACGGGACAGGGATCTACGAGCAGTACTTC
NA,TRBV28,NA,TRBJ1-5,CASRAPGTDQPQHF,TGTGCCAGCAGGGCCCCGGGGACCGATCAGCCCCAGCATTTT
NA,TRBV6-5,NA,TRBJ1-1,CASHPVTPNTEAFF,TGTGCCAGCCACCCGGTGACCCCGAACACTGAAGCTTTCTTT
TRBD1,TRBV20-1,large,TRBJ1-3,CSASEPGQFSGNTIYF,TGCAGTGCTAGTGAACCGGGACAGTTTTCTGGAAACACCATATATTTT
TRBD1,TRBV7-9,NA,TRBJ1-5,CASSARQGSNQPQHF,TGTGCCAGCAGCGCCCGACAGGGGTCTAATCAGCCCCAGCATTTT
NA,TRBV2,NA,TRBJ1-2,CASQSRNLIGGGYTF,TGTGCCAGCCAATCTCGGAATTTAATAGGGGGTGGCTACACCTTC
TRBD2,TRBV13,NA,TRBJ2-1,CASSLRVWAGGPYNEQFF,TGTGCCAGCAGCTTGAGGGTCTGGGCGGGGGGTCCCTACAATGAGCAGTTCTTC
TRBD1,TRBV19,NA,TRBJ2-7,CASSTRQGEWLYEQYF,TGTGCCAGTAGTACAAGACAGGGGGAATGGCTCTACGAGCAGTACTTC
NA,TRBV19,NA,TRBJ2-1,CASSIGQVINNEQFF,TGTGCCAGTAGTATAGGGCAGGTCATAAACAATGAGCAGTTCTTC